This is a list of T cell receptor beta chains from one sample in a study of radiation and T cells in renal cell carcinoma. Assay: immunoSEQ multiplex PCR; the TCRdb copy retains only in-frame clones and omits some. The sample lists just under 150,000 clones, 65% to 90% occurring once. The material was blood, obtained from a patient whose treatment included radiotherapy and nephrectomy. All receptors come from a woman aged 50 to 60 with renal cell carcinoma. CDR3s include the opening cysteine and the closing phenylalanine or tryptophan. The order of the fields is clone size, J gene, D gene, V gene, CDR3 protein, CDR3 DNA. The D gene is left open where the match is weak. Where a row states a size, it is once, few, many or the class of an expanded clone; other rows omit it.

size: NA
J: TRBJ1-4
D: NA
V: TRBV6-5
CDR3: CASSLTSTNEKLFF
DNA: TGTGCCAGCAGTCTTACATCAACTAATGAAAAACTGTTTTTT

size: NA
J: TRBJ2-1
D: TRBD2
V: TRBV19
CDR3: CASRRERENNEQFF
DNA: TGTGCCAGCCGAAGGGAGCGGGAGAACAATGAGCAGTTCTTC

size: NA
J: TRBJ2-7
D: NA
V: TRBV15
CDR3: CATSREPLVSEQYF
DNA: TGTGCCACCAGCAGAGAACCTCTGGTCTCCGAGCAGTACTTC

size: NA
J: TRBJ1-1
D: NA
V: TRBV10-1
CDR3: CASSQVTGSEAFF
DNA: TGCGCCAGCAGCCAAGTTACGGGCTCTGAAGCTTTCTTT

size: NA
J: TRBJ2-2
D: TRBD1
V: TRBV6-5
CDR3: CASSSHGTGPGELFF
DNA: TGTGCCAGCAGCTCCCACGGGACAGGGCCCGGGGAGCTGTTTTTT

size: NA
J: TRBJ2-7
D: NA
V: TRBV30
CDR3: CAWSGWQSYEQYF
DNA: TGTGCCTGGAGTGGATGGCAGTCCTACGAGCAGTACTTC

size: few
J: TRBJ1-1
D: NA
V: TRBV2
CDR3: CASSVDGEAEAFF
DNA: TGTGCCAGCAGTGTAGACGGGGAGGCTGAAGCTTTCTTT

size: NA
J: TRBJ1-3
D: NA
V: TRBV6-5
CDR3: CASSYSLGSSGNTIYF
DNA: TGTGCCAGCAGTTACTCCCTCGGCAGCTCTGGAAACACCATATATTTT

size: NA
J: TRBJ2-2
D: NA
V: TRBV7-9
CDR3: CASSSSGKGGELFF
DNA: TGTGCCAGCAGCTCCTCAGGAAAAGGGGGGGAGCTGTTTTTT

size: NA
J: TRBJ1-1
D: NA
V: TRBV27
CDR3: CASSLSGGGTEAFF
DNA: TGTGCCAGCAGTTTGAGTGGGGGCGGGACTGAAGCTTTCTTT

size: NA
J: TRBJ1-6
D: TRBD1
V: TRBV13
CDR3: CASSPSGGWNSPLHF
DNA: TGTGCCAGCAGCCCCTCAGGGGGCTGGAATTCACCCCTCCACTTT

size: NA
J: TRBJ2-2
D: TRBD2
V: TRBV27
CDR3: CASSPRLAGTFTGELFF
DNA: TGTGCCAGCAGTCCACGACTAGCGGGGACTTTCACCGGGGAGCTGTTTTTT

size: NA
J: TRBJ2-1
D: NA
V: TRBV5-6
CDR3: CASSRGLDRNEQFF
DNA: TGTGCCAGCAGCCGCGGGTTGGACAGAAATGAGCAGTTCTTC

size: NA
J: TRBJ1-3
D: TRBD1
V: TRBV9
CDR3: CASGRTGESGNTIYF
DNA: TGTGCCAGCGGGAGGACAGGGGAATCCGGAAACACCATATATTTT

size: NA
J: TRBJ2-7
D: TRBD2
V: TRBV5-1
CDR3: CASSLAETSDEQYF
DNA: TGCGCCAGCAGCTTGGCCGAGACTAGCGACGAGCAGTACTTC

size: NA
J: TRBJ2-7
D: TRBD1
V: TRBV18
CDR3: CASSPPGQGQGEQYF
DNA: TGTGCCAGCTCACCCCCGGGACAGGGCCAGGGCGAGCAGTACTTC

size: NA
J: TRBJ2-7
D: NA
V: TRBV7-2
CDR3: CASSLSAATYEQYF
DNA: TGTGCCAGCAGCTTATCGGCAGCCACCTACGAGCAGTACTTC

size: NA
J: TRBJ2-7
D: NA
V: TRBV27
CDR3: CASSLFRTGREQYF
DNA: TGTGCCAGCAGTTTATTTCGAACAGGTCGGGAGCAGTACTTC

size: NA
J: TRBJ2-2
D: NA
V: TRBV9
CDR3: CASSVVLQGELFF
DNA: TGTGCCAGCAGCGTAGTTCTACAGGGGGAGCTGTTTTTT

size: few
J: TRBJ1-5
D: NA
V: TRBV7-2
CDR3: CASSPQGNQPQHF
DNA: TGTGCCAGCAGCCCGCAAGGCAATCAGCCCCAGCATTTT

size: NA
J: TRBJ2-5
D: NA
V: TRBV7-2
CDR3: CASSLGGALSETQYF
DNA: TGTGCCAGCAGCTTAGGGGGTGCCCTTTCAGAGACCCAGTACTTC

size: once
J: TRBJ1-1
D: TRBD1
V: TRBV11-2
CDR3: CASSSVTGFIRAFF
DNA: TGTGCCAGCAGCTCCGTGACAGGGTTTATCCGCGCTTTCTTT

size: NA
J: TRBJ2-7
D: NA
V: TRBV6-4
CDR3: CASRNPGPSGEQYF
DNA: TGTGCCAGCAGAAATCCGGGCCCTTCGGGCGAGCAGTACTTC

size: once
J: TRBJ1-3
D: NA
V: TRBV4-1
CDR3: CASSQDPVGAAGNTIYF
DNA: TGCGCCAGCAGCCAAGATCCCGTAGGGGCGGCTGGAAACACCATATATTTT

size: NA
J: TRBJ1-1
D: NA
V: TRBV28
CDR3: CASGGVVTEAFF
DNA: TGTGCCAGCGGAGGGGTAGTCACTGAAGCTTTCTTT

size: once
J: TRBJ2-5
D: TRBD1
V: TRBV11-2
CDR3: CASSWDRGQETQYF
DNA: TGTGCCAGCAGCTGGGACAGGGGGCAAGAGACCCAGTACTTC

size: NA
J: TRBJ2-7
D: NA
V: TRBV5-1
CDR3: CASSATGRSITYEQYF
DNA: TGCGCCAGCAGCGCCACGGGCCGCAGCATAACCTACGAGCAGTACTTC

size: NA
J: TRBJ2-7
D: NA
V: TRBV9
CDR3: CASSAGTSPHEQYF
DNA: TGTGCCAGCAGCGCCGGGACAAGCCCTCACGAGCAGTACTTC

size: once
J: TRBJ2-7
D: TRBD2
V: TRBV19
CDR3: CASSIREGTETYEQYF
DNA: TGTGCCAGTAGTATAAGGGAGGGGACGGAAACCTACGAGCAGTACTTC

size: NA
J: TRBJ2-7
D: NA
V: TRBV5-1
CDR3: CASSLVAYEQYF
DNA: TGCGCCAGCAGCTTGGTAGCCTACGAGCAGTACTTC

size: NA
J: TRBJ2-5
D: NA
V: TRBV5-1
CDR3: CASSQGYQETQYF
DNA: TGCGCCAGCAGCCAGGGGTACCAAGAGACCCAGTACTTC

size: NA
J: TRBJ2-7
D: TRBD2
V: TRBV6-1
CDR3: CASSEVSGIHKTF
DNA: TGTGCCAGCAGTGAAGTTAGCGGGATTCACAAAACCTTC

size: NA
J: TRBJ2-1
D: NA
V: TRBV5-5
CDR3: CASSQGTKGLEQFF
DNA: TGTGCCAGCAGCCAGGGGACGAAAGGTCTTGAGCAGTTCTTC

size: once
J: TRBJ1-2
D: TRBD1
V: TRBV7-2
CDR3: CASSLGTGDFYGYTF
DNA: TGTGCCAGCAGCCTCGGGACAGGAGATTTCTATGGCTACACCTTC

size: NA
J: TRBJ2-3
D: TRBD2
V: TRBV29-1
CDR3: CSVPGTSGSPDTQYF
DNA: TGCAGCGTACCGGGGACTAGCGGGAGCCCCGATACGCAGTATTTT

size: NA
J: TRBJ1-5
D: NA
V: TRBV7-9
CDR3: CASSLGDQPQHF
DNA: TGTGCCAGCAGCTTAGGGGATCAGCCCCAGCATTTT

size: once
J: TRBJ2-7
D: TRBD2
V: TRBV19
CDR3: CASTTGGPAYEQYF
DNA: TGTGCCAGTACGACGGGAGGGCCCGCCTACGAGCAGTACTTC

size: NA
J: TRBJ2-5
D: NA
V: TRBV5-1
CDR3: CASSLLLRTYQETQYF
DNA: TGCGCCAGCAGCTTACTCCTCCGGACGTACCAAGAGACCCAGTACTTC

size: NA
J: TRBJ2-7
D: TRBD1
V: TRBV19
CDR3: CASSIKGDRAGEQYF
DNA: TGTGCCAGTAGTATAAAGGGCGACAGGGCCGGGGAGCAGTACTTC

size: NA
J: TRBJ1-1
D: NA
V: TRBV6-5
CDR3: CASSYAGDTEAFF
DNA: TGTGCCAGCAGTTACGCGGGAGACACTGAAGCTTTCTTT

size: few
J: TRBJ2-1
D: NA
V: TRBV5-1
CDR3: CASSLKAALMGYNEQFF
DNA: TGCGCCAGCAGCTTGAAGGCCGCTCTCATGGGCTACAATGAGCAGTTCTTC